This TCR beta chain was identified in a study of CXCR3-negative and CXCR3-positive naive CD8 T cells. Germline lookup yields CDR1 SQVTM and CDR2 ANQGSEA. The CDR3 is 12 residues long. The authors prepared UMI-labeled TRB cDNA libraries by 5' RACE. TCRdb reprocessed the 5' RACE reads, with one entry per CDR3 protein and no DNA. The sample has 6,000 to 8,500 distinct CDR3 sequences. At hundreds of thousands of cells each, triplicate sorts were carried out for each CD8+ T cell subset. In terms of frequency, this clonotype is medium-sized. This TCR was recovered from a human donor in good health. Some clones in this sample may be carry-over from other donors' samples. The J gene is TRBJ2-7, the V gene TRBV29-1. The material sequenced was naive CXCR3- CD8+ T cells from blood. Indicated subset: CD45RO-CCR7+CD27+CD95- naive CD8+ T cells lacking CXCR3 (TNR3-). CDR3 sequence: CSVVASSYEQYF.